This T cell receptor beta chain was sequenced in a study of T-cell reconstitution after alpha-beta-depleted transplantation in children (dated by TCRdb to 2016 to 2017). With regard to the full study: Using TCR repertoire profiling, the study quantitatively followed how T-cell immune reconstitution unfolded in children after TCRalphabeta/CD19-depleted allogeneic hematopoietic cell transplantation. On the study overall, not on this receptor specifically: Over subsequent months, a decline in hyperexpanded clone frequencies was noted, and after one year, T-cell counts and TCRbeta diversity were mostly ascribed to newly produced T cells. About two months after transplant, the apparently early recovery of alphabetaT-cell counts reportedly depended on just several hundred clones that had expanded rapidly and came from non-depleted graft cells. In some patients, the high TCRbeta diversity seen at day 60 was put down to recipient T cells and intrathymic progenitors that had survived conditioning.

This specimen's treatment or condition label, interpreted: allogeneic hematopoietic cell transplantation with graft depleted of TCRalphabeta T cells and CD19 B cells. The children who served as transplant recipients had been given grafts of TCRalphabeta/CD19-depleted allogeneic hematopoietic cells. Preparation of the library involved PCR. Sequencer: Illumina HiSeq 2500. Molecular barcoding was employed in the preparation of TCR libraries, with unique molecular identifiers being used to normalize TCRbeta repertoire quantification. TCRdb's own reprocessing of the public reads used fastp at Q25 and MiXCR and kept productive beta chains. Merged by CDR3 protein, the rows form single entries marked with the most common genes and DNA. The sample includes 750,000 to 950,000 distinct CDR3 sequences, with 15% to 20% observed a single time. Approximately 5% of the sample lies in the top ten. The CDR3 covers 15 residues, taking in both the cysteine and the phenylalanine. Only the CDR3 part of the read is kept: 45 bases, read in frame from the first base. As encoded in the germline V gene, CDR1 is MNHEY while CDR2 is SVGAGI. For this chain, trimming is 2 bases at the V end and 5 bases at the J end, and the number of junction bases without a gene match is 5.

This clonotype came up a few times. The antigen it binds to is not known. The sample holds no much larger clone one base away, and base qualities are not on file. The chain is assembled from TRBV6-5 and TRBJ1-1, with TRBD1 matching 10 junction bases. Specimen: PBMCs, mostly from graft donor cells, collected 360 days after TCRalphabeta/CD19-depleted stem cell transplant. The receptor comes from a male patient younger than 18 who had a stem cell transplant for acute lymphoblastic leukemia, so the T cells may come from the graft donor. CDR3 sequence: CASSYPGTGVTEAFF. The sequence in DNA is TGTGCCAGCAGTTACCCTGGGACAGGGGTTACTGAAGCTTTCTTT.